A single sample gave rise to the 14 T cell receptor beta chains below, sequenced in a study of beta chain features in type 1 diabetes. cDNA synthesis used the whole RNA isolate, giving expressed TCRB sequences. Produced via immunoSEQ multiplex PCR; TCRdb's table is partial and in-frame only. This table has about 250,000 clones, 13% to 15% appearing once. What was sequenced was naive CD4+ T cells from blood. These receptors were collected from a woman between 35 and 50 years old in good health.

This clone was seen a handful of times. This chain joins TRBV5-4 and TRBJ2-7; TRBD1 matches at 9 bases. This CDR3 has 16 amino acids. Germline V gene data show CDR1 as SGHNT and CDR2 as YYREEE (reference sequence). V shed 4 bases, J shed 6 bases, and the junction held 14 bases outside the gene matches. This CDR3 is CASSLPDRGEGFEQYF. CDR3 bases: TGTGCCAGCAGCCTACCCGACAGGGGGGAGGGCTTCGAGCAGTACTTC. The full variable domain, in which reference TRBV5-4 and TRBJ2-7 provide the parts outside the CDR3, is ETGVTQSPTHLIKTRGQQVTLRCSSQSGHNTVSWYQQALGQGPQFIFQYYREEENGRGNFPPRFSGLQFPNYSSELNVNALELDDSALYLCASSLPDRGEGFEQYFGPGTRLTVT.

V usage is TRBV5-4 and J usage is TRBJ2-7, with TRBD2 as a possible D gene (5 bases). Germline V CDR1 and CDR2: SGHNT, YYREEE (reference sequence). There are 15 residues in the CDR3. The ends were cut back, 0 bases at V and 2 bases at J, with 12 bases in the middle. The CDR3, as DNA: TGTGCCAGCAGCTTGGCCCGGGGAACAACCTACGAGCAGTACTTC. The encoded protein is CASSLARGTTYEQYF.

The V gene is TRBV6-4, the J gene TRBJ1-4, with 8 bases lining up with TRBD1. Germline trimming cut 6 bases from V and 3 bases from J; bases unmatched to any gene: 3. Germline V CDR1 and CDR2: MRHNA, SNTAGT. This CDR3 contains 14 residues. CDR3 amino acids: CASRKQGANEKLFF. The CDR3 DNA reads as TGTGCCAGCAGAAAACAGGGGGCTAATGAAAAACTGTTTTTT.

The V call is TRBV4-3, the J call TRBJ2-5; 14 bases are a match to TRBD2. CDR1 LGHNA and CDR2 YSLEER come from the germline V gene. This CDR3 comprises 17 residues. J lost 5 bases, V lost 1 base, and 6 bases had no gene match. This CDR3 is CASSQGGLAGGGETQYF. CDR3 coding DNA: TGCGCCAGCAGCCAAGGCGGACTAGCGGGGGGAGGCGAGACCCAGTACTTC.

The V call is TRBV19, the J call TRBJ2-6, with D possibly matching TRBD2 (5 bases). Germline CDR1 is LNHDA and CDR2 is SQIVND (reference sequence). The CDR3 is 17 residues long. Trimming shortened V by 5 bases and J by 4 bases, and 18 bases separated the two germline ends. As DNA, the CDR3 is TGTGCCAGTAGTCGTTCCACTTCGAGGAGGGGGGCCAACGTCCTGACTTTC. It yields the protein CASSRSTSRRGANVLTF.

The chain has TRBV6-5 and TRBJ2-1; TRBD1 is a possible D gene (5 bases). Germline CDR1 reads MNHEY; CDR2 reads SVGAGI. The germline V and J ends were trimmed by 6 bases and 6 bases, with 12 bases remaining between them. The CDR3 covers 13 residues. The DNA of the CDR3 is TGTGCCAGCAGGGCAGGGATTGGCAATGAGCAGTTCTTC. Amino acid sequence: CASRAGIGNEQFF.

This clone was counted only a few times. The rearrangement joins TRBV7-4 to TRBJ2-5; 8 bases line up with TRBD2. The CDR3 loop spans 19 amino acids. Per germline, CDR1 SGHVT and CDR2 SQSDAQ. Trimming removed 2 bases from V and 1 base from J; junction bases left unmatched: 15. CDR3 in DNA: TGTGCCAGCAGCTTATGGGGAGCGGGGGCCTACACGATCCAAGAGACCCAGTACTTC. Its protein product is CASSLWGAGAYTIQETQYF.

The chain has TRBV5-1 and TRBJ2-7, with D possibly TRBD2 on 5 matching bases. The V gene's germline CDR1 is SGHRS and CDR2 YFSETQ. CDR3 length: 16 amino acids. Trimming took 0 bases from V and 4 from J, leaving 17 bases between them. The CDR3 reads CASSLAWFSSGYEQYF. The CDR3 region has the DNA TGCGCCAGCAGCTTGGCCTGGTTTTCGTCGGGATACGAGCAGTACTTC.

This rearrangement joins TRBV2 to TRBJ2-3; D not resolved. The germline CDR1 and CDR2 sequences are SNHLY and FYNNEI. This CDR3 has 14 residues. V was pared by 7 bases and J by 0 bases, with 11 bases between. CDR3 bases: TGTGCCAGCATCCGCGGCCTTAGCACAGATACGCAGTATTTT. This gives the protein CASIRGLSTDTQYF.

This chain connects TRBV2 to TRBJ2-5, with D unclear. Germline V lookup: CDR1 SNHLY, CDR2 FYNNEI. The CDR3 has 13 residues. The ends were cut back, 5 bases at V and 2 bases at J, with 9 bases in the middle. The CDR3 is CASSRVVQETQYF. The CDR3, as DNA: TGTGCCAGCAGTCGGGTCGTACAAGAGACCCAGTACTTC.

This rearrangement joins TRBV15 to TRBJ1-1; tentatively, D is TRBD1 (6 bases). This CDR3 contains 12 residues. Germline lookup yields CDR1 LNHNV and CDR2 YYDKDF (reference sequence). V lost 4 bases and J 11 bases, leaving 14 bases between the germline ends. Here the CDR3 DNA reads TGTGCCACCAGCACCCGGGACACAGCGGCTTTCTTT. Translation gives CATSTRDTAAFF. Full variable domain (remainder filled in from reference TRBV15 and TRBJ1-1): DAMVIQNPRYQVTQFGKPVTLSCSQTLNHNVMYWYQQKSSQAPKLLFHYYDKDFNNEADTPDNFQSRRPNTSFCFLDIRSPGLGDTAMYLCATSTRDTAAFFGQGTRLTVV.

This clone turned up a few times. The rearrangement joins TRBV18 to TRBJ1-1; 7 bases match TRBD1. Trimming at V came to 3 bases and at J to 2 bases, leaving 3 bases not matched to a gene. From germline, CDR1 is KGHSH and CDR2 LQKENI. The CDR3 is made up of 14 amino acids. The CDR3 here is CASSPGTVNTEAFF. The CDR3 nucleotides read TGTGCCAGCTCACCCGGGACAGTTAACACTGAAGCTTTCTTT.

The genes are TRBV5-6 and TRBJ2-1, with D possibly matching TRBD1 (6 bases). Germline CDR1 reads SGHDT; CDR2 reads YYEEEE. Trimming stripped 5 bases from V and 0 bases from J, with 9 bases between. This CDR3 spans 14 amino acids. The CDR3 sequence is CASRGGNSYNEQFF. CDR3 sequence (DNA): TGTGCCAGCAGAGGGGGTAACTCCTACAATGAGCAGTTCTTC.

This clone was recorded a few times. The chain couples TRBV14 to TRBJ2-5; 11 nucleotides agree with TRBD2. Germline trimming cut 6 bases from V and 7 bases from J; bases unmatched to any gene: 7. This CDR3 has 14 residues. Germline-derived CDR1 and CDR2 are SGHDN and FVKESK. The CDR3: CASRPSGGLGTQYF. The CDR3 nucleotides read TGTGCCAGCAGACCTAGCGGGGGGCTCGGGACCCAGTACTTC. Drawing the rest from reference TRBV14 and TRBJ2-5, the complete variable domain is EAGVTQFPSHSVIEKGQTVTLRCDPISGHDNLYWYRRVMGKEIKFLLHFVKESKQDESGMPNNRFLAERTGGTYSTLKVQPAELEDSGVYFCASRPSGGLGTQYFGPGTRLLVL.